This record concerns one TCR beta chain sequence. What it binds is not known. Germline CDR1 and CDR2: LGHDT and YNNKEL (reference sequence). The CDR3 is 15 residues long. Deletions cut 0 bases from V and 5 bases from J, with 11 bases between. This sample is drawn from a study of T cell responses to AZD1222 COVID-19 vaccine. Regarding the study as a whole: Spike-specific TCR breadth and depth rose after two AZD1222 doses. Epitopes outside B.1.351 and B.1.1.7 mutated regions reportedly drew nearly half of spike TCRs. At baseline, seropositivity was found in only a handful of AZD1222 recipients. White British people made up most donors, females outnumbered males, and clonal diversity was possibly underestimated.

Method: immunoSEQ multiplex PCR; TCRdb's copy keeps in-frame clones and lacks some. The sample lists under 200,000 clones; around 94% were seen once. The chain recombines TRBV3-1 (or the pseudogene TRBV3-2) with TRBJ1-5; D call uncertain. This receptor was taken from an adult who received the MenACWY meningococcal vaccine as a control. The specimen comprised peripheral blood, sampled 28 days after the second dose of the MenACWY control vaccine. CDR3 in amino acids: CASSQDIGIYQPQHF. In DNA form, the CDR3 reads TGTGCCAGCAGCCAAGATATCGGAATCTATCAGCCCCAGCATTTT.